The entry that follows covers one T cell receptor (beta chain) sequence. Its antigen is not yet known. No quality values exist for individual bases; no much larger clone is one base distant. The immunoSEQ Assay, a bias-controlled multiplex PCR, was used to amplify TCRbeta CDR3 regions from genomic DNA. Regarding the original processing steps: Nucleated cell counts per sample were estimated from amplification of reference gene primers within the assay. Sequence reads were collapsed and filtered to measure the absolute abundance of every unique TCRbeta CDR3 rearrangement. For each sample, productive Simpson clonality was calculated by taking the square root of Simpson's diversity index across productive rearrangements. TCRdb obtained this table from immuneACCESS and retained in-frame rearrangements with V and J assigned. These tables miss some clones; where compared with another copy, unresolved V genes account for less than half of the shortfall, and the remainder is unexplained. Clone size and V and J calls were adopted from that table, with D and trimming inferred from the DNA. In this sample the table shows about 220,000 clones, almost 85% of which occur a single time. The ten largest clones add up to under 2.5% of the sample.

This specimen comes from a study of blood T cell repertoires in COVID-19 (TCRdb year 2020). For the wider study: The collaborator samples originated in the United States, Italy and Spain and spanned the acute and convalescent phases of COVID-19. The material from the prospective study consisted of cDNA or gDNA derived from T cells, B-cell-depleted T cells, or PBMCs. Subjects who had been exposed to COVID-19, were actively infected with it, or had recovered from it provided the deeply sampled blood TCRbeta repertoires that made up the dataset. The repertoires were made available in a free public database intended to serve as a resource for research on the immune response to SARS-CoV-2. Samples came from the ongoing ImmuneRACE study (first 160 participants) plus 1,254 subjects from 6 global collaborators. Nearly every sample came with metadata listing a de-identified subject ID, COVID-19 status, age in years and sex. Where available, HLA class I and class II types were taken from metadata supplied by the sample provider and were not determined by assay-based typing. Overall results and qualifications from the work: Clinical and demographic metadata were provided uncurated, with the amount varying by source and participant.

At one collaborating source in Seattle, patients were enrolled during active infection and were followed longitudinally through the course of disease. The collaborating institutions used their own protocols to collect whole blood in K2EDTA tubes. For TCRbeta analysis, collaborators shipped samples in one of three forms: frozen whole blood, isolated PBMCs, or DNA extracted from either of those sample types. V lost 2 bases and J lost 2 bases, and the count of bases not matched to a germline gene is 9. From cysteine to phenylalanine, the CDR3 is 17 amino acids long. The entry retains the CDR3 DNA only, 51 bases that are in frame from base 1. CDR1 and CDR2, per the germline V gene, are ENHRY and SYGVKD.

The sequencing input was peripheral blood. This receptor chain uses TRBV10-3 and TRBJ1-3, with 7 bases in between that match TRBD1. The origin of this receptor is a woman between 65 and 79 years old with COVID-19, enrolled during active disease. Here the CDR3 is given as CAISEPRQGLTGNTIYF. The nucleotide sequence is TGTGCCATCAGTGAGCCCCGACAGGGACTCACTGGAAACACCATATATTTT.